This T cell receptor beta chain comes out of a study of sequential checkpoint blockade in melanoma. Study in general: Each arm's sequence ended with maintenance nivolumab.

The method was immunoSEQ multiplex PCR; TCRdb's version includes in-frame clones alone and lacks a portion of them. The table includes 4,000 to 6,500 clones, 70% to 80% detected once. Specified treatment: randomized to nivolumab then ipilimumab (arm A) or the reverse (arm B). DNA-damaging chemotherapy had not been given to any patient beforehand. PBMC sorting kept live CD3+CD8+ cells without CD19 or CD56. The CDR3 spans 16 residues. Germline V gene lookup returns CDR1 MNHEY and CDR2 SVGAGI. The trim removed 0 bases at V and 4 bases at J, leaving 7 bases unmatched. V usage is TRBV6-5 and J usage is TRBJ2-3; 7 bases line up with TRBD2. Source: CD8+ T cells sorted from blood (inferred from file names), taken from a patient given nivolumab and ipilimumab in sequence. This clonotype originated in a human donor with melanoma. Here the CDR3 reads CASSYSSYREADTQYF. The CDR3 coding sequence is TGTGCCAGCAGTTACTCGAGCTACCGGGAGGCAGATACGCAGTATTTT.